This entry features one T cell receptor (beta chain) sequence. This CDR3 spans 13 amino acids. Trimming removed 2 bases from V and 10 bases from J; junction bases left unmatched: 7. Per germline, CDR1 MNHEY and CDR2 SMNVEV (reference sequence). Study processing details: It was from reference gene primer amplification that nucleated cell counts were estimated. TCRdb keeps only in-frame clones here, not all; method: immunoSEQ multiplex PCR. V and J calls plus clone size are reproduced from that table; the DNA served to infer D and trimming. The sample includes under 250,000 clones, approximately 80% of them seen just once. The data were taken from a study of blood T cell repertoires in COVID-19. Study context: Collection of acute and convalescent COVID-19 samples took place in the United States, Italy and Spain. In each case, the material was cDNA or gDNA derived from T cells, B-cell-depleted T cells, or PBMCs.

The chain uses TRBV27 and TRBJ1-2; TRBD1 matches 7 bases. Sequenced input: peripheral blood. The TCR originated in a woman aged 55-70 years with active or convalescent COVID-19. CDR3 sequence: CASSLRGQSDYTF. For the CDR3, the DNA is TGTGCCAGCAGTTTACGGGGACAGTCAGACTACACCTTC.